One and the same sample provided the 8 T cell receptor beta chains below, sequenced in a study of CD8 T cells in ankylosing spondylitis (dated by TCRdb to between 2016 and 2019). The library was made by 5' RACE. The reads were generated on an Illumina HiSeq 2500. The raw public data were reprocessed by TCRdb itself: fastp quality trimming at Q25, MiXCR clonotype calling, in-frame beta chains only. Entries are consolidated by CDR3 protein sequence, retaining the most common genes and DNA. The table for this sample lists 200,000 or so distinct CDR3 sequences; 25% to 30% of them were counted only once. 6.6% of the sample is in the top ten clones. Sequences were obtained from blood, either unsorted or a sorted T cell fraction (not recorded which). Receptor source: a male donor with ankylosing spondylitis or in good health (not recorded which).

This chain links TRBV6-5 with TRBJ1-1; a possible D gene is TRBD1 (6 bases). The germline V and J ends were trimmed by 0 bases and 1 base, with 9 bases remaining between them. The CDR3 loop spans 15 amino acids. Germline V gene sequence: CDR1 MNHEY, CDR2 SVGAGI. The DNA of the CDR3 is TGTGCCAGCAGTTACTCGAGAGGGGGGAACACTGAAGCTTTCTTT. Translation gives CASSYSRGGNTEAFF.

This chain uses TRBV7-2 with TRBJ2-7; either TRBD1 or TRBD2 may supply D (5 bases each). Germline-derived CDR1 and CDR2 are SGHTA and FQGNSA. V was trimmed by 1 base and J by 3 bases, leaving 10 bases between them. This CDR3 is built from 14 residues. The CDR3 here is CASSLGGTYYEQYF. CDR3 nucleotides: TGTGCCAGCAGCTTAGGGGGGACCTACTACGAGCAGTACTTC.

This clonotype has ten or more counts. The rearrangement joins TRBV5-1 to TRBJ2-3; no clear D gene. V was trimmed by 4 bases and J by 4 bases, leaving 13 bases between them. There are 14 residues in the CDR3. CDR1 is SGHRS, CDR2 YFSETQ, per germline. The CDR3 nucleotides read TGCGCCAGCAGCCTAAGGGCAGACCCAGATACGCAGTATTTT. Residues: CASSLRADPDTQYF.

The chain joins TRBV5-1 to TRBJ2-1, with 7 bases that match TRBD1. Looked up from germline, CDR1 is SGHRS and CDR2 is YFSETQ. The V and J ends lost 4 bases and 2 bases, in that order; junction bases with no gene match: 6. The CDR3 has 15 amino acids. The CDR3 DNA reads TGCGCCAGCAGCAAACAGACAGGGCCCTACAATGAGCAGTTCTTC. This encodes CASSKQTGPYNEQFF.

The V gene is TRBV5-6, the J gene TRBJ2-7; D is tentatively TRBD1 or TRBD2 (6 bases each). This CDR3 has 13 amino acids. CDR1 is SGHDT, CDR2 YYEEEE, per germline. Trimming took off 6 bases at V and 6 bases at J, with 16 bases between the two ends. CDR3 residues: CASTTSGGVEQYF. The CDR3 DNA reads TGTGCCAGCACGACTAGTGGGGGCGTCGAGCAGTACTTC.

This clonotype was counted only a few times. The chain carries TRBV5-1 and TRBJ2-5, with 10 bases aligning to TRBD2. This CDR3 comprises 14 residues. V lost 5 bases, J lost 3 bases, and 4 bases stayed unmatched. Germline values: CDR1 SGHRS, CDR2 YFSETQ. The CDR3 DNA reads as TGCGCCAGCAGAATAGCGGGAGGAGAAGAGACCCAGTACTTC. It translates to CASRIAGGEETQYF.

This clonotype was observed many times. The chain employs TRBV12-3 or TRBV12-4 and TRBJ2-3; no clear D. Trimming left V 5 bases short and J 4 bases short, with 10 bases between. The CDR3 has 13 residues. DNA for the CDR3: TGTGCCAGCAGTCCGACCACGGCAGATACGCAGTATTTT. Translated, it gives CASSPTTADTQYF.

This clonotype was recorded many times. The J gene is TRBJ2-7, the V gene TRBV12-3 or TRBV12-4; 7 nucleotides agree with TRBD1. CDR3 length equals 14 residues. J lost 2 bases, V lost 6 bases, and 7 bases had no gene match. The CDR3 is CASRQTGSTYEQYF. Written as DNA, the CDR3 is TGTGCCAGCAGGCAGACAGGGTCTACCTACGAGCAGTACTTC.